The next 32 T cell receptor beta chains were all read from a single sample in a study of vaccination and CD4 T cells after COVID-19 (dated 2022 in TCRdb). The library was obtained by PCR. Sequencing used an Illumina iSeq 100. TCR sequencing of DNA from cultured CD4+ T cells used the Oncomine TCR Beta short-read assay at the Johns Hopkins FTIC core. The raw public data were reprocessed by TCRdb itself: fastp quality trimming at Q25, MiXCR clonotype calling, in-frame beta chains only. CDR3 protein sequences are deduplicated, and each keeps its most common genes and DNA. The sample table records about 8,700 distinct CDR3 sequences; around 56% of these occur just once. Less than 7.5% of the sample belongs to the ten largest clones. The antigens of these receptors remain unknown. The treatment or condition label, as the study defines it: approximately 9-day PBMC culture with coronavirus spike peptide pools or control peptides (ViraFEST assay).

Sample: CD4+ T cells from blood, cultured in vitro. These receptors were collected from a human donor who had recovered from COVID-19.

The CDR3 protein is CASSEAPSGTQYF. CDR3 nucleotide sequence: TGTGCCAGCAGCGAAGCCCCCTCGGGGACCCAGTACTTC. The chain recombines TRBV11-2 with TRBJ2-5, with unresolved D. The CDR3 spans 13 residues. Deletions cut 5 bases from V and 7 bases from J, with 14 bases between. Germline CDR1 reads SGHAT; CDR2 reads FQNNGV.

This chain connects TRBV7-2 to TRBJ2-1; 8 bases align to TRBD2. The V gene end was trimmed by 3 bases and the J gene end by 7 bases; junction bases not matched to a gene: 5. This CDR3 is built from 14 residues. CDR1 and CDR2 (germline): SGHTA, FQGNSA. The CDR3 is CASSLRGLVNEQFF. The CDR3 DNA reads TGTGCCAGCAGCTTGCGGGGACTAGTAAATGAGCAGTTCTTC.

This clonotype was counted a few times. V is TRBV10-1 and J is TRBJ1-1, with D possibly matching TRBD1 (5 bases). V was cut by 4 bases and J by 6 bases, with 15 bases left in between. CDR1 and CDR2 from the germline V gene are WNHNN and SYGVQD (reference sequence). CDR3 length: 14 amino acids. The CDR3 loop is CASSALTGGSEAFF. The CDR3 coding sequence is TGCGCCAGCAGTGCGTTAACGGGGGGTTCTGAAGCTTTCTTT.

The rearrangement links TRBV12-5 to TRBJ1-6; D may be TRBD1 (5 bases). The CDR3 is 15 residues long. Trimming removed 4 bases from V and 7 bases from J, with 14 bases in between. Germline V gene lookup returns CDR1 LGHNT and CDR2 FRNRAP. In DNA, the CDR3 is TGTGCTAGTGGTTCCCAGGGCGGAACGAATTCACCCCTCCACTTT. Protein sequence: CASGSQGGTNSPLHF.

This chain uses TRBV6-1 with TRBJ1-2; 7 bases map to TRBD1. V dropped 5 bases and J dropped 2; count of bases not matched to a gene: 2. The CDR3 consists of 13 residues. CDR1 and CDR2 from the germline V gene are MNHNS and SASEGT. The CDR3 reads CASSPGQNYGYTF. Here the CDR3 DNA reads TGTGCCAGCAGTCCGGGACAGAACTATGGCTACACCTTC.

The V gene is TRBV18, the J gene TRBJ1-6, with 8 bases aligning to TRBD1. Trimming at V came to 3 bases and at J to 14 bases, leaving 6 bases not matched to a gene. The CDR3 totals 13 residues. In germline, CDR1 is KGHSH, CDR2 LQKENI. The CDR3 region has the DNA TGTGCCAGCTCACCCCGGACAGGGTGGACCCTCCACTTT. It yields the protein CASSPRTGWTLHF.

The CDR3 spells CASSLATGTREQYF. CDR3 nucleotide sequence: TGTGCCAGCAGCTTAGCGACAGGGACACGCGAGCAGTACTTC. The chain joins TRBV7-8 to TRBJ2-7; 7 bases line up with TRBD1. Germline V gives CDR1 SGHVS, CDR2 FQNEAQ. Trimming removed 0 bases from V and 6 bases from J; junction bases left unmatched: 5. The CDR3 totals 14 residues.

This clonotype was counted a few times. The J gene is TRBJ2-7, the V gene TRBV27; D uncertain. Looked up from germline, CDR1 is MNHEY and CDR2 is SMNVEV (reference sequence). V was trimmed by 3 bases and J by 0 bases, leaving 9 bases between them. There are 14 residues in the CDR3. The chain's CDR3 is CASSFRPASYEQYF. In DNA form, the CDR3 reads TGTGCCAGCAGTTTTAGGCCCGCCTCCTACGAGCAGTACTTC.

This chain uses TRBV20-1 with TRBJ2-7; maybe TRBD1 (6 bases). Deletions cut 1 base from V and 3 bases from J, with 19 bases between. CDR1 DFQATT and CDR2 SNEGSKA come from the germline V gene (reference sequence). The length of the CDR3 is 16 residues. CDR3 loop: CSARANTGSGYYEQYF. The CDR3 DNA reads TGCAGTGCTAGAGCGAATACAGGGTCGGGTTACTACGAGCAGTACTTC.

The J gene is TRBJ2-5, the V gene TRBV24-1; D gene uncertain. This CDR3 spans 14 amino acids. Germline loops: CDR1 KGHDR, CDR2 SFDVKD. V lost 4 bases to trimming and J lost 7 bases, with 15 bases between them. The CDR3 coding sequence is TGTGCCACCAGTGACCCCAGCCGGCCATGGACCCAGTACTTC. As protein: CATSDPSRPWTQYF.

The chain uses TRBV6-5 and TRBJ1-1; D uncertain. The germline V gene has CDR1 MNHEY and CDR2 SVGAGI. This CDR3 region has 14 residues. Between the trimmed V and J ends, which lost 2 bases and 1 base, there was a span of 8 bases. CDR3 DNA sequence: TGTGCCAGCAGTTACGCTGAGGCGAACACTGAAGCTTTCTTT. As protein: CASSYAEANTEAFF.

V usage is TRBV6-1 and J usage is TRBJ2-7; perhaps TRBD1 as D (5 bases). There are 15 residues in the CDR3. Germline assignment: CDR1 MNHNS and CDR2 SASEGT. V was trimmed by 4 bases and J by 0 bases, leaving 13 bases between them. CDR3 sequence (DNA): TGTGCCAGCAGTGCCCCGCAGGGAAACTCCTACGAGCAGTACTTC. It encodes CASSAPQGNSYEQYF.

The CDR3 here is CASSFPQGVAGAFF. The CDR3 nucleotides read TGTGCCAGCAGCTTCCCACAGGGCGTGGCTGGAGCTTTCTTT. This chain links TRBV5-8 with TRBJ1-1; possibly TRBD1 for D (6 bases). The CDR3 contains 14 residues. V was cut by 2 bases and J by 10 bases, with 18 bases left in between. Germline loops: CDR1 SGHTS, CDR2 YDEGEE.

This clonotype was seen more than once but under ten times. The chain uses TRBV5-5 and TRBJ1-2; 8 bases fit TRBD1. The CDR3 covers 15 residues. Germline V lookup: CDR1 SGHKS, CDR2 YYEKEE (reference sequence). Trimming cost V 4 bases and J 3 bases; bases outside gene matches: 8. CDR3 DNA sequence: TGTGCCAGCAGCCAAAGGACAGGGCAGGACTATGGCTACACCTTC. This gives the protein CASSQRTGQDYGYTF.

The CDR3 nucleotides are TGCAGTGCTCAACACACAGATACGCAGTATTTT. It codes for CSAQHTDTQYF. This chain uses TRBV20-1 with TRBJ2-3; no reliable D call. Germline V gene lookup returns CDR1 DFQATT and CDR2 SNEGSKA (reference sequence). CDR3 length: 11 amino acids. The ends were cut back, 5 bases at V and 2 bases at J, with 5 bases in the middle.

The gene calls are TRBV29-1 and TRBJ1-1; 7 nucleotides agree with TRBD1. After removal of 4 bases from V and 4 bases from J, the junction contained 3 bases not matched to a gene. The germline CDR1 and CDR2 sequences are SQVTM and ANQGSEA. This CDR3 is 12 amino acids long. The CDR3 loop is CSVGAGGTEAFF. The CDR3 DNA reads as TGCAGCGTTGGAGCAGGGGGCACTGAAGCTTTCTTT. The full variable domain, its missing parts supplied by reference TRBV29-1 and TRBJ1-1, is SAVISQKPSRDICQRGTSLTIQCQVDSQVTMMFWYRQQPGQSLTLIATANQGSEATYESGFVIDKFPISRPNLTFSTLTVSNMSPEDSSIYLCSVGAGGTEAFFGQGTRLTVV.

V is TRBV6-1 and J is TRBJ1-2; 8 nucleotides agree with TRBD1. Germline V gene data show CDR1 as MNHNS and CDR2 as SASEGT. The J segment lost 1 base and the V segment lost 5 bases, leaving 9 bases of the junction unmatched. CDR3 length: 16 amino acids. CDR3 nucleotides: TGTGCCAGCAGTACGCGGGGCAGGGGGCTTAACTATGGCTACACCTTC. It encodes CASSTRGRGLNYGYTF.

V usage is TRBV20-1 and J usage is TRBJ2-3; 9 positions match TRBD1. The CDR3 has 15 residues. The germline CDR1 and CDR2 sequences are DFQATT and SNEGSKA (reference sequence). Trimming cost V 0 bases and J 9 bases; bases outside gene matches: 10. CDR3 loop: CSARDPGQGGETQYF. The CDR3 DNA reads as TGCAGTGCTAGAGACCCGGGACAGGGCGGTGAGACGCAGTATTTT.

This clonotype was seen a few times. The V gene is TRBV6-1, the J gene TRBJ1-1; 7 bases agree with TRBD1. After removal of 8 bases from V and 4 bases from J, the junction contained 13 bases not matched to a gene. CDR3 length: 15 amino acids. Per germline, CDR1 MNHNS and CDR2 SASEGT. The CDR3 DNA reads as TGTGCCAGCGGAAACAAGGGGGCAGGGAGCACTGAAGCTTTCTTT. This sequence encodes CASGNKGAGSTEAFF.

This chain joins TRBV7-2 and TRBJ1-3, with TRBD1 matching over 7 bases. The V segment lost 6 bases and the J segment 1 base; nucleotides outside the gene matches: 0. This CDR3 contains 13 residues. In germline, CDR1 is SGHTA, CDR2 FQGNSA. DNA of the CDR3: TGTGCCAGCAGACAGGGGTCTGGAAACACCATATATTTT. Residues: CASRQGSGNTIYF.

CDR3 protein: CARSYIVRTSGGYSYNEQFF. The DNA of the CDR3 is TGTGCCAGAAGCTACATAGTCAGGACTAGCGGGGGGTACTCCTACAATGAGCAGTTCTTC. The chain recombines TRBV5-3 with TRBJ2-1; 14 nucleotides agree with TRBD2. TRBV5-3 is an open reading frame whose function is uncertain. V lost 3 bases to trimming and J lost 0 bases; unmatched junction nucleotides: 11. The CDR3 covers 20 residues.

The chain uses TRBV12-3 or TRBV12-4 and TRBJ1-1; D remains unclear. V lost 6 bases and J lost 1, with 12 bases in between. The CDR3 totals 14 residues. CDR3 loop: CASRPNRRNTEAFF. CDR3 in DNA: TGTGCCAGCAGACCGAATCGGCGGAACACTGAAGCTTTCTTT.

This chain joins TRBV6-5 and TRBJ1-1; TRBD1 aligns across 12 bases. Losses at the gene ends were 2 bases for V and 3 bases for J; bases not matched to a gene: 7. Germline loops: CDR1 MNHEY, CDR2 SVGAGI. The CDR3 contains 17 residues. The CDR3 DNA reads TGTGCCAGCAGTTACCTGGGGACAGGGGGCTTGCACACTGAAGCTTTCTTT. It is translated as CASSYLGTGGLHTEAFF.

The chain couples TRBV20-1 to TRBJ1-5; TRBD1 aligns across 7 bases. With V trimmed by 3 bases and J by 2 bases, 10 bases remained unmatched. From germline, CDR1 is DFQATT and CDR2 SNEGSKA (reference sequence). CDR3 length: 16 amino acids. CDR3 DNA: TGCAGTGCTAGGAGACAGGGAGTAAGAGGCAATCAGCCCCAGCATTTT. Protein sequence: CSARRQGVRGNQPQHF.

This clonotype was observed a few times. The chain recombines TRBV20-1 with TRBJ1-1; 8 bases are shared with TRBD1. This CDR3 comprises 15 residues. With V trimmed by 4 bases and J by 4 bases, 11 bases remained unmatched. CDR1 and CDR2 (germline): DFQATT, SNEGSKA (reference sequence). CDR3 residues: CSATLPTGDGTEAFF. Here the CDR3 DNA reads TGCAGTGCTACACTCCCGACAGGGGACGGCACTGAAGCTTTCTTT.

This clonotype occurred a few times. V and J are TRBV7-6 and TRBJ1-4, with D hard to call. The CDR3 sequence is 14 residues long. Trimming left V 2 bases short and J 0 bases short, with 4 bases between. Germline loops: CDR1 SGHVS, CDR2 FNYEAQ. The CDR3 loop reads CASSLSATNEKLFF. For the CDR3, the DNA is TGTGCCAGCAGCTTAAGTGCAACTAATGAAAAACTGTTTTTT.

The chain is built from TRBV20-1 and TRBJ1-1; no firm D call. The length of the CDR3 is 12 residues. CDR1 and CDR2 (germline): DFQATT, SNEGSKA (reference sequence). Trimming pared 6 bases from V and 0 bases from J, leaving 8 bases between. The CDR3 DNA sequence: TGCAGTGCAAAACAGATGAACACTGAAGCTTTCTTT. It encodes CSAKQMNTEAFF.

The CDR3 DNA reads TGTGCCAGCAGCTTAAAAAGGACAGGGGGCACCGCTGAAGCTTTCTTT. This translates into CASSLKRTGGTAEAFF. The chain couples TRBV7-2 to TRBJ1-1; 11 nucleotides align to TRBD1. In germline, CDR1 is SGHTA, CDR2 FQGNSA. The CDR3 consists of 16 residues. The V segment lost 2 bases and the J segment 6 bases; nucleotides outside the gene matches: 8.

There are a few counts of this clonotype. CDR3 nucleotides: TGTGCCTGGCGACCCACTTTCGGGACAGCTAACACTGAAGCTTTCTTT. Translation gives CAWRPTFGTANTEAFF. The V and J genes are TRBV30 and TRBJ1-1; TRBD1 matches at 7 bases. With 5 bases clipped from V and 2 bases from J, the junction kept 14 bases outside the gene matches. The CDR3 is made up of 16 amino acids. CDR1 is GTSNPN, CDR2 SVGIG, per germline (reference sequence). The variable domain in full, completed from reference TRBV30 and TRBJ1-1, reads SQTIHQWPATLVQPVGSPLSLECTVEGTSNPNLYWYRQAAGRGLQLLFYSVGIGQISSEVPQNLSASRPQDRQFILSSKKLLLSDSGFYLCAWRPTFGTANTEAFFGQGTRLTVV.

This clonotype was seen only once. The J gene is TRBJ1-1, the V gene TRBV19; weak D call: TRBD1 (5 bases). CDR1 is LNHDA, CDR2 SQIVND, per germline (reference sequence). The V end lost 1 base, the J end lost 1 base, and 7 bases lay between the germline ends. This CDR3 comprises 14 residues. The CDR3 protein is CASSIGQWNTEAFF. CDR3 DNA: TGTGCCAGTAGTATAGGACAGTGGAACACTGAAGCTTTCTTT.

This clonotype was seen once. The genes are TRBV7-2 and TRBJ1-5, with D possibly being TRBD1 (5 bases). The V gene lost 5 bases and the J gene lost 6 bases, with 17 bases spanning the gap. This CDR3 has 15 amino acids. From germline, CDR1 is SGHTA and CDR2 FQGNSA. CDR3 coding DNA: TGTACCAGCAGCCAGGGCGGGGTTCTAGGTCAGCCCCAGCATTTT. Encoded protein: CTSSQGGVLGQPQHF.

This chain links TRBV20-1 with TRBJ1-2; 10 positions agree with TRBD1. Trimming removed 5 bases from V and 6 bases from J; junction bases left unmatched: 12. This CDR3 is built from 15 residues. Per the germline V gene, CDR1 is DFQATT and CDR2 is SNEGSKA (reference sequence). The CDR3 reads CSAGGVGQGVDGYTF. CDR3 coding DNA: TGCAGTGCTGGGGGTGTTGGACAGGGGGTGGATGGCTACACCTTC.